One sample yielded the 30 T cell receptor beta chains listed below, sequenced in a study of identical twins. TCRdb analysed the 5' RACE reads with MiXCR anew, one entry per CDR3 protein. Here the sample spans about 810,000 distinct CDR3 sequences, roughly an eighth being singletons. These data also featured in a second study, about yellow fever vaccine responses in identical twins.

Sample: PBMCs. Receptors were obtained from a woman aged 18-29 years in good health.

The sample holds many counts of this clonotype. CDR3 in DNA: TGTGCCAGCAGTGCCCGGGTGGGGGGCACTGAAGCTTTCTTT. It specifies CASSARVGGTEAFF. The chain joins TRBV6-1 to TRBJ1-1; a possible D gene is TRBD1 (5 bases). Germline values: CDR1 MNHNS, CDR2 SASEGT. The V end was cut by 4 bases, the J end by 4 bases, with 13 bases between. The CDR3 is 14 amino acids.

This clonotype showed up many times. This chain joins TRBV7-9 and TRBJ2-1; no clear D gene. V dropped 5 bases and J dropped 7 bases, with 15 bases sitting between them. Germline V gene data show CDR1 as SEHNR and CDR2 as FQNEAQ (reference sequence). CDR3 length equals 14 residues. CDR3 DNA: TGTGCCAGCAGCCTCGACTCCGACCTGAATGAGCAGTTCTTC. Its protein is CASSLDSDLNEQFF.

As regards this clonotype: A read error may produce the germline difference seen at one junction end. The V and J genes are TRBV7-9 and TRBJ2-3, with 9 bases aligning to TRBD2. This CDR3 has 14 amino acids. Germline V gives CDR1 SEHNR, CDR2 FQNEAQ (reference sequence). The DNA for the CDR3 is TGTGCCAGCAGCCTAGCGGGGCGTAGGGATACGCAGTATTTT. Encoded protein: CASSLAGRRDTQYF.

This clonotype was detected many times. The gene calls are TRBV6-6 and TRBJ2-1, with D possibly TRBD2 on 6 matching bases. Germline V lookup: CDR1 MNHNY, CDR2 SVGAGI (reference sequence). The CDR3 length is 13 residues. V lost 3 bases to trimming and J lost 10 bases, with 13 bases between them. CDR3 in DNA: TGTGCCAGCAGTTATGTGGAGGGCCGGGAGCAGTTCTTC. Encoded protein: CASSYVEGREQFF.

The V call is TRBV5-6, the J call TRBJ2-1; TRBD2 is a possible D gene (6 bases). The CDR3 is 16 amino acids. Trimming pared 0 bases from V and 4 bases from J, leaving 14 bases between. Germline CDR1 SGHDT, CDR2 YYEEEE. The CDR3 nucleotides read TGTGCCAGCAGCTTGGGGGGGGTCCCGGGGTACAATGAGCAGTTCTTC. Translating it yields CASSLGGVPGYNEQFF.

V and J are TRBV5-5 and TRBJ2-7; D gene unclear. The CDR3 spans 13 residues. The V end was cut by 4 bases, the J end by 3 bases, with 11 bases between. CDR1 is SGHKS and CDR2 is YYEKEE in the germline V gene (reference sequence). The CDR3 is CASSPNQFYEQYF. The CDR3 DNA reads as TGTGCCAGCAGCCCAAACCAATTCTACGAGCAGTACTTC.

The V and J genes are TRBV4-1 and TRBJ2-5; TRBD2 is a possible D gene (5 bases). Trimming left V 4 bases short and J 1 base short, with 13 bases between. Germline V gives CDR1 MGHRA, CDR2 YSYEKL. The CDR3 sequence is 15 residues long. The CDR3 loop reads CASSLDWLPQETQYF. CDR3 bases: TGCGCCAGCAGCCTGGACTGGCTACCCCAAGAGACCCAGTACTTC.

In this sample, this clonotype turned up a few times. The J gene is TRBJ2-1, the V gene TRBV12-3 or TRBV12-4; D is perhaps TRBD1 (5 bases). The CDR3 has 14 amino acids. Trimming took 7 bases from V and 0 from J, leaving 10 bases between them. In DNA, the CDR3 is TGTGCCAGCAAAAGACAGAGCTCCTACAATGAGCAGTTCTTC. Protein: CASKRQSSYNEQFF.

This clonotype was counted between two and nine times. The rearrangement links TRBV3-1 to TRBJ2-2; D gene ambiguous. This CDR3 has 15 residues. The germline V gene encodes CDR1 LGHDT and CDR2 YNNKEL (reference sequence). V was cut by 0 bases and J by 2 bases, with 7 bases left in between. Here the CDR3 DNA reads TGTGCCAGCAGCCAAGATGAAGGAAACACCGGGGAGCTGTTTTTT. It encodes CASSQDEGNTGELFF. The full variable domain, rest sourced from reference TRBV3-1 and TRBJ2-2, is DTAVSQTPKYLVTQMGNDKSIKCEQNLGHDTMYWYKQDSKKFLKIMFSYNNKELIINETVPNRFSPKSPDKAHLNLHINSLELGDSAVYFCASSQDEGNTGELFFGEGSRLTVL.

The table lists this clonotype with a few counts. The rearrangement uses TRBV7-8 and TRBJ2-7; 13 nucleotides line up with TRBD2. The CDR3 is 15 amino acids. V gave up 5 bases and J gave up 7 bases; unmatched junction bases: 8. Germline CDR1 SGHVS, CDR2 FQNEAQ. For the CDR3, the DNA is TGTGCCAGCAGCACCGTAGGACTAGCGGGAGAGGAGCAGTACTTC. Translating it yields CASSTVGLAGEEQYF.

This clonotype showed up many times. This chain's CDR3 is CASRQTAGDLDSPLHF. The DNA for the CDR3 is TGTGCCAGCAGGCAAACAGCAGGGGACTTGGATTCACCCCTCCACTTT. The chain uses TRBV7-9 and TRBJ1-6; a weak D match, TRBD1 (6 bases). V shed 6 bases and J shed 8 bases, with 20 bases lying between them. Germline V gene sequence: CDR1 SEHNR, CDR2 FQNEAQ (reference sequence). The CDR3 length is 16 residues. The variable domain in full, completed from reference TRBV7-9 and TRBJ1-6, reads DTGVSQNPRHKITKRGQNVTFRCDPISEHNRLYWYRQTLGQGPEFLTYFQNEAQLEKSRLLSDRFSAERPKGSFSTLEIQRTEQGDSAMYLCASRQTAGDLDSPLHFGNGTRLTVT.

The CDR3 loop is CASSLTPQIEQFF. The CDR3 region has the DNA TGTGCCAGCAGTTTAACCCCCCAAATAGAGCAGTTCTTC. The chain is built from TRBV27 and TRBJ2-1; no reliable D call. Germline assignment: CDR1 MNHEY and CDR2 SMNVEV (reference sequence). V was cut by 2 bases and J by 10 bases, with 12 bases left in between. The CDR3 covers 13 residues.

The chain couples TRBV10-3 to TRBJ2-5; 9 bases map to TRBD2. CDR1 ENHRY and CDR2 SYGVKD come from the germline V gene. The CDR3 is 16 amino acids. Germline trimming cut 3 bases from V and 1 base from J; bases unmatched to any gene: 6. CDR3 DNA sequence: TGTGCCATCAGTGACATTAGCGGGAGTGGCCAAGAGACCCAGTACTTC. It is translated as CAISDISGSGQETQYF.

The CDR3 reads CASSLSSGSFRGTDTQYF. CDR3 sequence (DNA): TGTGCCAGCAGTCTGAGTAGCGGGAGTTTTCGGGGCACAGATACGCAGTATTTT. The V gene is TRBV28, the J gene TRBJ2-3; 9 nucleotides line up with TRBD2. Germline-derived CDR1 and CDR2 are MDHEN and SYDVKM. With 5 bases clipped from V and 1 base from J, the junction kept 13 bases outside the gene matches. The CDR3 is 18 residues long.

CDR3 in DNA: TGTGCCAGCAGTGGTGGCGGGAGGTCCACAGATACGCAGTATTTT. It specifies CASSGGGRSTDTQYF. The V call is TRBV27, the J call TRBJ2-3; TRBD2 matches 8 bases. The germline V gene encodes CDR1 MNHEY and CDR2 SMNVEV (reference sequence). This CDR3 contains 15 residues. The V and J ends lost 5 bases and 2 bases, in that order; junction bases with no gene match: 6.

Here the CDR3 DNA reads TGCGCCAGCAGCTTGGCCGAGGGACAGGCGACCCAGTACTTC. It is translated as CASSLAEGQATQYF. V is TRBV5-1 and J is TRBJ2-5; 8 positions agree with TRBD1. V trimming: 0 bases; J trimming: 7 bases; junction bases outside the gene matches: 5. Germline lookup yields CDR1 SGHRS and CDR2 YFSETQ. There are 14 residues in the CDR3.

This clonotype has only a few counts. The CDR3 DNA sequence: TGCAGTGCTAGAGATCTAGGCGGAAGGTCCTACAATGAGCAGTTCTTC. Amino acids: CSARDLGGRSYNEQFF. The chain recombines TRBV20-1 with TRBJ2-1; D uncertain. Between the trimmed V and J ends, which lost 0 bases and 1 base, there was a span of 13 bases. The CDR3 covers 16 residues. Germline assignment: CDR1 DFQATT and CDR2 SNEGSKA (reference sequence).

This clonotype was seen a few times. The rearrangement uses TRBV3-1 and TRBJ2-1, with TRBD2 matching over 8 bases. Germline V gene sequence: CDR1 LGHDT, CDR2 YNNKEL (reference sequence). V trimming: 5 bases; J trimming: 4 bases; junction bases outside the gene matches: 7. CDR3 length equals 15 residues. CDR3 sequence: CASSGTGGWYNEQFF. The CDR3 region has the DNA TGTGCCAGCAGCGGAACGGGAGGGTGGTACAATGAGCAGTTCTTC.

In this sample, this clonotype turned up a few times. The CDR3 coding sequence is TGCGCCAGCAGCTTGTCACGGAGGGAGACCCAGTACTTC. Translated, it gives CASSLSRRETQYF. This sequence joins TRBV5-1 and TRBJ2-5, with D perhaps TRBD2 (5 bases). This CDR3 is 13 amino acids long. Germline CDR1 is SGHRS and CDR2 is YFSETQ. V gave up 1 base and J gave up 5 bases, with 9 bases separating them.

The chain combines TRBV15 with TRBJ2-1; no firm D call. With 0 bases removed from V and 7 bases from J, the gap between germline ends came to 13 bases. The CDR3 loop spans 15 amino acids. Looked up from germline, CDR1 is LNHNV and CDR2 is YYDKDF (reference sequence). CDR3: CATSRDSLGSNEQFF. The CDR3 DNA reads as TGTGCCACCAGCAGAGATTCATTAGGGTCGAATGAGCAGTTCTTC.

This clonotype was counted only a few times. The genes are TRBV19 and TRBJ2-1; the match to TRBD2 covers 11 bases. Germline CDR1 and CDR2: LNHDA and SQIVND (reference sequence). V was pared by 10 bases and J by 1 base, with 9 bases of the junction left unmatched. The CDR3 spans 16 residues. The CDR3 reads CATGLAVVGSYNEQFF. The CDR3 coding sequence is TGTGCCACGGGACTAGCGGTTGTAGGGTCCTACAATGAGCAGTTCTTC.

The rearrangement uses TRBV15 and TRBJ1-6, with D perhaps matching TRBD1 (5 bases). CDR3 length equals 13 residues. Trimming shortened V by 0 bases and J by 13 bases, and 10 bases separated the two germline ends. Germline V lookup: CDR1 LNHNV, CDR2 YYDKDF (reference sequence). CDR3 sequence (DNA): TGTGCCACCAGCAGAGACCGGGACGGCCCCCTCCACTTT. Translating gives CATSRDRDGPLHF.

The V gene is TRBV5-4, the J gene TRBJ1-2, with D possibly matching TRBD1 (5 bases). V lost 3 bases to trimming and J lost 4 bases, with 10 bases between them. CDR1 and CDR2 (germline): SGHNT, YYREEE (reference sequence). The CDR3 runs 13 residues. The CDR3 here is CASSSDSTYGYTF. The CDR3 region has the DNA TGTGCCAGCAGCTCCGACAGCACCTATGGCTACACCTTC.

The chain combines TRBV24-1 with TRBJ2-2; D possibly corresponds to TRBD1 (6 bases). The CDR3 is 16 amino acids. V lost 4 bases to trimming and J lost 5 bases, with 16 bases between them. The germline V gene has CDR1 KGHDR and CDR2 SFDVKD. The CDR3 sequence: CATSDQAQGETGELFF. CDR3 nucleotides: TGTGCCACCAGTGACCAAGCACAGGGAGAGACCGGGGAGCTGTTTTTT.

The chain uses TRBV9 and TRBJ2-1, with a possible D match to TRBD2 (5 bases). V lost 0 bases and J lost 9, with 10 bases in between. The CDR3 contains 13 residues. Germline CDR1 SGDLS, CDR2 YYNGEE. The CDR3: CASSVGERLEQFF. The CDR3 DNA sequence: TGTGCCAGCAGCGTAGGGGAGAGGCTTGAGCAGTTCTTC.

This clonotype occurred a few times. The chain combines TRBV20-1 with TRBJ2-1, with D possibly being TRBD1 (6 bases). This CDR3 region has 13 residues. Trimming pared 1 base from V and 6 bases from J, leaving 10 bases between. CDR1 DFQATT and CDR2 SNEGSKA come from the germline V gene (reference sequence). The CDR3 loop is CSARGGQFNEQFF. As DNA, the CDR3 is TGCAGTGCTAGAGGGGGGCAGTTCAATGAGCAGTTCTTC.

This rearrangement joins TRBV9 to TRBJ1-1; the D is unclear. Germline V gene lookup returns CDR1 SGDLS and CDR2 YYNGEE. CDR3 length equals 11 residues. Trimming shortened V by 4 bases and J by 7 bases, and 8 bases separated the two germline ends. The CDR3 sequence is CASSPTSEAFF. CDR3 in DNA: TGTGCCAGCAGCCCCACCAGTGAAGCTTTCTTT.

The chain couples TRBV18 to TRBJ1-1, with D uncertain. V lost 1 base and J 1 base, leaving 7 bases between the germline ends. Germline assignment: CDR1 KGHSH and CDR2 LQKENI. This CDR3 has 14 amino acids. In nucleotides, the CDR3 is TGTGCCAGCTCACCACAGCAGCCGAACACTGAAGCTTTCTTT. Protein product: CASSPQQPNTEAFF.

This CDR3 reads CASSDEGQNIQYF. The CDR3 nucleotides read TGTGCCAGCAGTGACGAGGGCCAAAACATTCAGTACTTC. V and J are TRBV2 and TRBJ2-4; D might be TRBD2 (5 bases). The CDR3 consists of 13 residues. In germline, CDR1 is SNHLY, CDR2 FYNNEI. Trimming stripped 3 bases from V and 5 bases from J, with 8 bases between.

This clonotype was observed a handful of times. The chain joins TRBV11-2 to TRBJ2-1; 8 bases line up with TRBD2. The CDR3 contains 15 residues. V lost 2 bases to trimming and J lost 5 bases; unmatched junction nucleotides: 5. Germline-derived CDR1 and CDR2 are SGHAT and FQNNGV. CDR3 sequence (DNA): TGTGCCAGCAGCTTATTCGTAGCGGGAAACAATGAGCAGTTCTTC. It encodes CASSLFVAGNNEQFF.